Shown below are 24 T cell receptor beta chains from a single sample sequenced in a study of blood T cell repertoires in COVID-19. TCRdb keeps only in-frame clones here, not all; method: immunoSEQ multiplex PCR. In the table there are 210,000 or so clones, 85% to 90% of which are singletons. Specimen: peripheral blood. The receptors come from a woman aged 60-75 years with acute or convalescent COVID-19.

This rearrangement joins TRBV7-6 to TRBJ1-6; D uncertain. Trimming took off 5 bases at V and 0 bases at J, with 11 bases between the two ends. CDR3 length: 16 amino acids. Germline V CDR1 and CDR2: SGHVS, FNYEAQ. CDR3 sequence (DNA): TGTGCCAGCAGCCGTCAATCGAGCTCCTATAATTCACCCCTCCACTTT. Its protein product is CASSRQSSSYNSPLHF.

V gene TRBV27 combines with J gene TRBJ1-1; the D gene is possibly TRBD1 (5 bases). CDR1 is MNHEY, CDR2 SMNVEV, per germline (reference sequence). Trimming stripped 0 bases from V and 7 bases from J, with 12 bases between. This CDR3 has 14 amino acids. The CDR3 DNA sequence: TGTGCCAGCAGTTTATCTGGGACTACCCTTGAAGCTTTCTTT. Translating gives CASSLSGTTLEAFF.

The chain couples TRBV4-3 to TRBJ1-4, with 8 bases fitting TRBD1. Germline-derived CDR1 and CDR2 are LGHNA and YSLEER. V shed 0 bases and J 12 bases; nucleotides not matched to a gene: 15. The CDR3 runs 17 residues. CDR3 sequence (DNA): TGCGCCAGCAGCCAAGACCCACCGGGACAGGTCCGTCGGGAACTGTTTTTT. It translates to CASSQDPPGQVRRELFF.

The chain employs TRBV24-1 and TRBJ2-3; possible D gene TRBD2, 5 bases. Germline lookup yields CDR1 KGHDR and CDR2 SFDVKD. V was clipped by 4 bases and J by 1 base, with 17 bases between them. This CDR3 comprises 17 residues. The CDR3 protein is CATSDTGLPRGTDTQYF. CDR3 coding DNA: TGTGCCACCAGTGACACCGGACTCCCGAGGGGCACAGATACGCAGTATTTT.

The chain has TRBV5-1 and TRBJ1-6, with 7 bases aligning to TRBD1. Germline lookup yields CDR1 SGHRS and CDR2 YFSETQ. The J segment lost 9 bases and the V segment lost 6 bases, leaving 15 bases of the junction unmatched. This CDR3 has 16 amino acids. For the CDR3, the DNA is TGCGCCAGCACCTTTACAGGGGTGACTATAGGTTCACCCCTCCACTTT. Amino acids: CASTFTGVTIGSPLHF.

This chain links TRBV11-2 with TRBJ2-2; TRBD1 matches 11 bases. This CDR3 has 18 amino acids. Germline CDR1 reads SGHAT; CDR2 reads FQNNGV. Germline trimming cut 5 bases from V and 4 bases from J; bases unmatched to any gene: 12. The CDR3 nucleotides are TGTGCCAGCAGCCTGGGACAGGGGGGAGTTAGACGCACCGGGGAGCTGTTTTTT. It is translated as CASSLGQGGVRRTGELFF.

V is TRBV6-5 and J is TRBJ1-4, with 9 positions matching TRBD1. Per the germline V gene, CDR1 is MNHEY and CDR2 is SVGAGI. V dropped 2 bases and J dropped 6; count of bases not matched to a gene: 4. This CDR3 region has 15 residues. CDR3 sequence: CASSYTGTGYEKLFF. CDR3 bases: TGTGCCAGCAGTTACACCGGGACAGGGTATGAAAAACTGTTTTTT.

In this sample, this clone turned up a few times. The gene calls are TRBV11-2 and TRBJ2-5; the D gene is possibly TRBD1 (5 bases). The germline CDR1 and CDR2 sequences are SGHAT and FQNNGV. The length of the CDR3 is 16 residues. V lost 0 bases and J 1 base, leaving 12 bases between the germline ends. CDR3 loop: CASSLEMGPFQETQYF. In DNA, the CDR3 is TGTGCCAGCAGCTTAGAAATGGGGCCTTTCCAAGAGACCCAGTACTTC.

The table lists this clone with a count of one. This chain joins TRBV27 and TRBJ1-5, with 10 bases that match TRBD1. This CDR3 contains 16 residues. Germline V gene sequence: CDR1 MNHEY, CDR2 SMNVEV (reference sequence). The J segment lost 2 bases and the V segment lost 5 bases, leaving 6 bases of the junction unmatched. The CDR3 DNA reads as TGTGCCAGCAGTCCACGGGACAGGGGAGGCAATCAGCCCCAGCATTTT. Protein sequence: CASSPRDRGGNQPQHF.

The DNA of the CDR3 is TGTGCCAGCAGCTTTCGGACAGGCCGCTCTGGAAACACCATATATTTT. Protein: CASSFRTGRSGNTIYF. The genes are TRBV7-2 and TRBJ1-3, with 7 nucleotides matching TRBD1. Trimming at V came to 3 bases and at J to 0 bases, leaving 5 bases not matched to a gene. The germline CDR1 and CDR2 sequences are SGHTA and FQGNSA. The CDR3 is 16 residues long.

The chain has TRBV3-1 (or the pseudogene TRBV3-2) and TRBJ2-3, with 7 bases fitting TRBD2. With V trimmed by 3 bases and J by 3 bases, 0 bases remained unmatched. Germline V gives CDR1 LGHDT, CDR2 YNNKEL (reference sequence). The CDR3 runs 13 residues. The DNA of the CDR3 is TGTGCCAGCAGCCAGGGGGGGACAGATACGCAGTATTTT. It specifies CASSQGGTDTQYF.

This chain joins TRBV4-2 and TRBJ1-2; TRBD1 matches 11 bases. The CDR3 runs 17 residues. Trimming at V came to 0 bases and at J to 1 base, leaving 4 bases not matched to a gene. Germline V gene lookup returns CDR1 LGHNA and CDR2 YNFKEQ. The CDR3 loop reads CASSQDGGTGGNYGYTF. CDR3 bases: TGTGCCAGCAGCCAAGATGGGGGGACAGGGGGTAACTATGGCTACACCTTC.

This clone was observed a single time. This chain connects TRBV9 to TRBJ1-2; D might be TRBD1 (6 bases). The length of the CDR3 is 13 residues. The ends were cut back, 0 bases at V and 7 bases at J, with 10 bases in the middle. The V gene's germline CDR1 is SGDLS and CDR2 YYNGEE. In DNA, the CDR3 is TGTGCCAGCAGCGTAGTACAGGGTACTGGCTACACCTTC. Its translation is CASSVVQGTGYTF.

The CDR3 DNA is TGTGCCAGTAGGGCCCAGGGACAGGAATACACCGGGGAGCTGTTTTTT. Amino acids: CASRAQGQEYTGELFF. This chain links TRBV19 with TRBJ2-2, with 8 bases identical to TRBD1. The J segment lost 3 bases and the V segment lost 6 bases, leaving 9 bases of the junction unmatched. Germline V lookup: CDR1 LNHDA, CDR2 SQIVND (reference sequence). CDR3 length: 16 amino acids.

The chain employs TRBV4-1 and TRBJ1-3; no reliable D call. Per germline, CDR1 MGHRA and CDR2 YSYEKL. This CDR3 comprises 15 residues. The ends were cut back, 8 bases at V and 0 bases at J, with 14 bases in the middle. CDR3 in DNA: TGCGCCAGCGTACCTTACGGGAGCTCTGGAAACACCATATATTTT. Translated: CASVPYGSSGNTIYF.

In its sample, this clone was seen once. The chain links TRBV28 to TRBJ1-2, with 8 nucleotides matching TRBD1. Germline V gene lookup returns CDR1 MDHEN and CDR2 SYDVKM. This CDR3 has 14 amino acids. J lost 7 bases, V lost 5 bases, and 9 bases had no gene match. The CDR3 coding sequence is TGTGCCAGCAGTCAAAGTACAGGGGGAGCTGGCTACACCTTC. Translating gives CASSQSTGGAGYTF.

This clone appeared once. For the CDR3, the DNA is TGTGCCAGCAGCCAAGAGGTAGCGGGAGGCGCAGATACGCAGTATTTT. This translates into CASSQEVAGGADTQYF. This chain joins TRBV3-1 (or the pseudogene TRBV3-2) and TRBJ2-3, with 10 bases matching TRBD2. This CDR3 region has 16 residues. Germline CDR1 and CDR2: LGHDT and YNNKEL (reference sequence). Losses at the gene ends were 0 bases for V and 4 bases for J; bases not matched to a gene: 4.

A word on this clone: Other DNA sequences in this specimen translate into the identical CDR3. The rearrangement joins TRBV29-1 to TRBJ2-1; 11 bases match TRBD2. This CDR3 contains 15 residues. Germline V gene lookup returns CDR1 SQVTM and CDR2 ANQGSEA. The trim removed 6 bases at V and 2 bases at J, leaving 6 bases unmatched. CDR3 sequence reads: CSVGTSGFPYNEQFF. The CDR3 DNA sequence: TGCAGCGTCGGGACTAGCGGATTTCCCTACAATGAGCAGTTCTTC.

CDR3 region: CASSEALSRLYGYTF. The CDR3 DNA reads as TGTGCCAGCAGTGAAGCGCTCTCTCGACTCTATGGCTACACCTTC. The genes are TRBV6-1 and TRBJ1-2; the D is unclear. The V end lost 0 bases, the J end lost 4 bases, and 12 bases lay between the germline ends. The CDR3 contains 15 residues. The germline V gene encodes CDR1 MNHNS and CDR2 SASEGT.

V usage is TRBV28 and J usage is TRBJ1-3; no clear D gene. The CDR3 sequence is 10 residues long. Germline loops: CDR1 MDHEN, CDR2 SYDVKM. The V end was cut by 8 bases, the J end by 4 bases, with 3 bases between. CDR3 coding DNA: TGTGCCAGCGCGGGAAACACCATATATTTT. The encoded protein is CASAGNTIYF. The complete variable domain, with remaining parts taken from reference TRBV28 and TRBJ1-3, reads DVKVTQSSRYLVKRTGEKVFLECVQDMDHENMFWYRQDPGLGLRLIYFSYDVKMKEKGDIPEGYSVSREKKERFSLILESASTNQTSMYLCASAGNTIYFGEGSWLTVV.

This clone was recorded once. J is TRBJ1-2 and V is TRBV7-3; possibly TRBD1 for D (6 bases). V lost 5 bases and J lost 7, with 17 bases in between. This CDR3 has 14 residues. Germline V gene data show CDR1 as SGHTA and CDR2 as FQGTGA. CDR3 loop: CASSPRGGQGGYTF. The CDR3 DNA follows: TGTGCCAGCAGCCCCAGGGGAGGGCAGGGTGGCTACACCTTC. The full variable domain, in which reference TRBV7-3 and TRBJ1-2 provide the parts outside the CDR3, is GAGVSQTPSNKVTEKGKYVELRCDPISGHTALYWYRQSLGQGPEFLIYFQGTGAADDSGLPNDRFFAVRPEGSVSTLKIQRTERGDSAVYLCASSPRGGQGGYTFGSGTRLTVV.

Only a few counts were recorded for this clone. The rearrangement uses TRBV7-8 and TRBJ2-1; 8 positions agree with TRBD1. With 5 bases clipped from V and 4 bases from J, the junction kept 7 bases outside the gene matches. The CDR3 length is 15 residues. The germline gives CDR1 SGHVS, CDR2 FQNEAQ. The CDR3 DNA sequence: TGTGCCAGCAGCCCGACAGGGGCCCAGTACAATGAGCAGTTCTTC. Protein: CASSPTGAQYNEQFF. Full variable domain (rest looked up from reference TRBV7-8 and TRBJ2-1): GAGVSQSPRYKVAKRGQDVALRCDPISGHVSLFWYQQALGQGPEFLTYFQNEAQLDKSGLPSDRFFAERPEGSVSTLKIQRTQQEDSAVYLCASSPTGAQYNEQFFGPGTRLTVL.

The CDR3 nucleotides read TGTGCCAGCAGCTTGGAGGGTTCTGGGGCCAACGTCCTGACTTTC. It codes for CASSLEGSGANVLTF. This chain joins TRBV11-2 and TRBJ2-6; tentative D call: TRBD2 (6 bases). The V end lost 3 bases, the J end lost 1 base, and 7 bases lay between the germline ends. Germline V gives CDR1 SGHAT, CDR2 FQNNGV. The CDR3 has 15 residues.

This clone has only one observation. The DNA for the CDR3 is TGTGCCAACGGACAGGGGGCGCAGCCCCAGCATTTT. Residues: CANGQGAQPQHF. The chain employs TRBV6-5 and TRBJ1-5; 11 bases match TRBD1. V gave up 10 bases and J gave up 7 bases; unmatched junction bases: 3. Germline CDR1 reads MNHEY; CDR2 reads SVGAGI. This CDR3 spans 12 amino acids.